This T cell receptor beta chain appears in the sequencing data of a study of identical twins. Study-wide findings and caveats: High-abundance cord blood beta clonotypes had fewer insertions; memory repertoires showed none. Models, which agreed with sharing between unrelated individuals, nonetheless underestimated the out-of-frame TCR alpha sharing seen in monozygotic twins.

TCRdb reanalysed the 5' RACE reads using MiXCR and keeps one entry per CDR3 protein. The sample has about 1.7 million distinct CDR3 sequences; 32% are singletons. There were only healthy Caucasians among the donors. This clonotype came up many times. Its antigen is not known. The junction shows a germline mismatch at one end, possibly a read error. This CDR3 is built from 15 residues. The germline V gene encodes CDR1 SGHRS and CDR2 YFSETQ. Sequencing input: cord blood. This receptor was taken from a newborn girl in good health. The V and J genes are TRBV5-1 and TRBJ2-6; no reliable D call. CDR3 in amino acids: CASSLGSSGANVLTF. CDR3 sequence (DNA): TGTGCCAGCAGTTTAGGCAGCTCTGGGGCCAACGTCCTGACTTTC.